This section outlines one T cell receptor beta chain sequence together with its context. This clone was seen only once. The antigen this receptor binds is unknown. Per-nucleotide qualities are absent, and no much larger clonotype sits a single base away. This sample is part of a study of blood T cell repertoires in COVID-19 (dated by TCRdb to 2020 to 2021). Describing the broader study: Samples from collaborators originated in the United States, Italy and Spain and spanned both the acute and convalescent phases of COVID-19. The material from the prospective study consisted of cDNA or gDNA derived from T cells, B-cell-depleted T cells, or PBMCs. The dataset comprised deeply sampled blood TCRbeta repertoires from subjects exposed to, actively infected with, or recovered from COVID-19. A freely available public database, intended as a resource for researchers studying the immune response to SARS-CoV-2, is where the repertoires were released. The samples were drawn from two sources: the first 160 participants of the ongoing ImmuneRACE study, and 1,254 subjects contributed by 6 global collaborators. A de-identified subject ID, COVID-19 status, age in years and sex were almost always included in the sample metadata. Where available, HLA class I and class II types were taken from metadata supplied by the sample provider and were not determined by assay-based typing. Study-wide conclusions, independent of this receptor: The amount of clinical and demographic metadata varied by source and participant and was provided uncurated.

The CDR3 measures 13 amino acids from cysteine to phenylalanine. Only CDR3 DNA is held: 39 bases, read in frame from base 1. V is pared back by 7 bases and J by 0 bases, with 8 bases lying between the germline termini. Sequences SGHKS (CDR1) and YYEKEE (CDR2) are obtained from the germline V gene (reference sequence). The immunoSEQ Assay, a bias-controlled multiplex PCR, was used to amplify TCRbeta CDR3 regions from genomic DNA. As for the authors' bioinformatics: The number of nucleated cells in each sample was estimated from the amplification of reference gene primers within the assay. Sequence reads were collapsed and filtered to measure the absolute abundance of every unique TCRbeta CDR3 rearrangement. For each sample, productive Simpson clonality was calculated as the square root of Simpson's diversity index over productive rearrangements. The table comes from immuneACCESS by way of TCRdb, which keeps in-frame sequences with V and J called. Part of the clones is missing from these tables; in studies checked, under half for an unresolved V gene and the rest for unknown reasons. The DNA was the basis for D and trimming; V, J and clone size are from that table. In all, the sample holds approximately 180,000 clones, and around 85% of those were seen once. Approximately 11% of the sample is taken by the ten largest.

Whole blood was collected in K2EDTA tubes by collaborating institutions according to the institutions' own protocols. For TCRbeta analysis, collaborators shipped samples in one of three forms: frozen whole blood, isolated PBMCs, or DNA extracted from either of those sample types. The TCR originated in a human donor with active or convalescent COVID-19. The donor label of this sample is uncertain. The chain uses TRBV5-5 and TRBJ1-3; TRBD1 is possibly the D segment (5 matching bases). Sequencing input: peripheral blood. The DNA sequence is given as TGTGCCAGCGGGGGGAGCTCTGGAAACACCATATATTTT. This translates into CASGGSSGNTIYF.